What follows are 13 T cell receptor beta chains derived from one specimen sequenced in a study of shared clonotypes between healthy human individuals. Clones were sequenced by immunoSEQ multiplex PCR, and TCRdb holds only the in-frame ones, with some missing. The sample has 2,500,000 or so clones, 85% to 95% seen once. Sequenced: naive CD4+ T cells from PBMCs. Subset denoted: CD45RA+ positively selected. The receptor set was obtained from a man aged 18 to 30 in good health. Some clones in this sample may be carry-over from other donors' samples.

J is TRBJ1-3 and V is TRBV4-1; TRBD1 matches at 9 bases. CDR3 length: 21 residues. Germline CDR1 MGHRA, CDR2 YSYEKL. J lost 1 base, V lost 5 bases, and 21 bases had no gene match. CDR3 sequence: CASSTGTGPLQGKWSGNTIYF. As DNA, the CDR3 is TGCGCCAGCAGCACCGGGACAGGGCCACTACAGGGAAAATGGTCTGGAAACACCATATATTTT.

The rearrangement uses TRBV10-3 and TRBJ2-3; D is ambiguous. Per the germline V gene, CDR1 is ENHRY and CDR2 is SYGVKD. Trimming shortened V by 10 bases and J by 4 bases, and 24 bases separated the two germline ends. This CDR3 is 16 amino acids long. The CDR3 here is CATQSDGPKAPDTQYF. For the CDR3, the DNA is TGTGCCACCCAGTCTGACGGGCCTAAAGCTCCAGATACGCAGTATTTT.

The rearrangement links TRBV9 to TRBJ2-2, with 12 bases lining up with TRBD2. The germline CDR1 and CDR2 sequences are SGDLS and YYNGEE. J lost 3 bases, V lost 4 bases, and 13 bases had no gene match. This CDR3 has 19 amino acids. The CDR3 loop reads CASSPLGGLAGGYTGELFF. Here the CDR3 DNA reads TGTGCCAGCAGCCCCTTAGGTGGGCTAGCGGGAGGGTACACCGGGGAGCTGTTTTTT.

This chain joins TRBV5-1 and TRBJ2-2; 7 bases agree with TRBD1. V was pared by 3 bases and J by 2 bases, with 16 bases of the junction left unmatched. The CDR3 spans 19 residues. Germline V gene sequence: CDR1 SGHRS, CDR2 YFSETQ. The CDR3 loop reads CASSYRPGRDSPNTGELFF. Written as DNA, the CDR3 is TGCGCCAGCAGCTACCGACCCGGCCGGGACAGCCCTAACACCGGGGAGCTGTTTTTT.

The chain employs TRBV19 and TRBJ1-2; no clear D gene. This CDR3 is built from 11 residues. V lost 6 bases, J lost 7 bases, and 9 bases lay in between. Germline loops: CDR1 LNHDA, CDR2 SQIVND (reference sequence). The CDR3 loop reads CASRTLGGYTF. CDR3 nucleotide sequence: TGTGCCAGTAGGACGTTAGGTGGCTACACCTTC.

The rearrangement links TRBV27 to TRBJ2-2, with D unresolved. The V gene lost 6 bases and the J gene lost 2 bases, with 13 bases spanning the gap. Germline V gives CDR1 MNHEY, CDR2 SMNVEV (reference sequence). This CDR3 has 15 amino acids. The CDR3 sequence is CASRIDGFNTGELFF. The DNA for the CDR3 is TGTGCCAGCAGAATAGATGGATTCAACACCGGGGAGCTGTTTTTT.

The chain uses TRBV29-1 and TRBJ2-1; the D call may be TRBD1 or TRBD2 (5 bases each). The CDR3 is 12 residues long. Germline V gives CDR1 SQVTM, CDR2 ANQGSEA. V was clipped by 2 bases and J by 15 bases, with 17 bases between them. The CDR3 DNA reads TGCAGCGTTGAACCCCCTGGGGGATCTACGTTCTTC. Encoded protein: CSVEPPGGSTFF.

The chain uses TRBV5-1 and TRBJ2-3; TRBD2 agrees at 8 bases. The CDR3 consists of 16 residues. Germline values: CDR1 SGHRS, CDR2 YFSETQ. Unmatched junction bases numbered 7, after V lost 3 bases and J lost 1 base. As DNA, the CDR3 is TGCGCCAGCAGCTGGCAAGGAGCGGGAGGCACAGATACGCAGTATTTT. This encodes CASSWQGAGGTDTQYF.

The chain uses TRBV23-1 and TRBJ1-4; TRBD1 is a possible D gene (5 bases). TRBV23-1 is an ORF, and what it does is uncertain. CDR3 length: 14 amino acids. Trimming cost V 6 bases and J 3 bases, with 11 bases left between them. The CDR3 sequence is CASRPGSSNEKLFF. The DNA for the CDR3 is TGCGCCAGCAGGCCAGGGTCGTCTAATGAAAAACTGTTTTTT.

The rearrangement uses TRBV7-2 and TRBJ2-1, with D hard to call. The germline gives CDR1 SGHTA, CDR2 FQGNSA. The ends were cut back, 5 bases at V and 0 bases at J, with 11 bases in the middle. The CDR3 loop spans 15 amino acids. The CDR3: CASSPLASSYNEQFF. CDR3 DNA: TGTGCCAGCAGCCCCCTGGCGAGCTCCTACAATGAGCAGTTCTTC.

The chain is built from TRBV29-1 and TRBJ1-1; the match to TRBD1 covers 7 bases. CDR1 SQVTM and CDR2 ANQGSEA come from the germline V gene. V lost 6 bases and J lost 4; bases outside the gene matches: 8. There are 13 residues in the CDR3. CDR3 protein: CSVVQGRSTEAFF. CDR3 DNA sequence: TGCAGCGTAGTACAGGGGCGTTCCACTGAAGCTTTCTTT.

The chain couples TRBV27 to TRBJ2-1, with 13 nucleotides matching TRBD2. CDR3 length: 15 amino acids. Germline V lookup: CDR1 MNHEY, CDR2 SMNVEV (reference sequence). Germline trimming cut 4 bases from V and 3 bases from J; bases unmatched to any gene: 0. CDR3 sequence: CASSWTSGSYNEQFF. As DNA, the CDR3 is TGTGCCAGCAGTTGGACTAGCGGGAGCTACAATGAGCAGTTCTTC.

Here the CDR3 DNA reads TGTGCCAGCTCACCAATCCCGAGTAAGCAGGATACGCAGTATTTT. Its translation: CASSPIPSKQDTQYF. The chain combines TRBV18 with TRBJ2-3; D remains unclear. Germline V gives CDR1 KGHSH, CDR2 LQKENI. The CDR3 runs to 15 residues. V lost 2 bases and J 6 bases, leaving 15 bases between the germline ends.